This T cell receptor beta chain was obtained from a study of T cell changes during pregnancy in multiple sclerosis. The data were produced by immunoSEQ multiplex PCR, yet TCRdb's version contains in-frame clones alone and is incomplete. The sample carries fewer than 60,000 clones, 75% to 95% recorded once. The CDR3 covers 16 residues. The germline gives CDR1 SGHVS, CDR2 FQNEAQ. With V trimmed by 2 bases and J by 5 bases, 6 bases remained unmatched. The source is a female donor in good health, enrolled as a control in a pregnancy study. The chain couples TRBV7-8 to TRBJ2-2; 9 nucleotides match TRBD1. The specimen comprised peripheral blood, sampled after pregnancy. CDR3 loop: CASSLIIGTGTGELFF. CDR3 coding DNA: TGTGCCAGCAGCTTAATCATTGGGACAGGGACCGGGGAGCTGTTTTTT.